These 22 T cell receptor beta chains were sequenced from one sample in a study of post-analysis software for immune sequencing data. Incorporated into the TCR beta cDNA libraries were unique molecular identifiers, which served to reduce PCR and sequencing biases. One entry per CDR3 protein results from TCRdb running MiXCR on the PCR reads. This table holds about 800,000 distinct CDR3 sequences, roughly 30% found once. The study, taken as a whole, reports: Controls had lower frequencies than patients of four or five TRBV segments, which included TRBV5-6, TRBV5-1 and TRBV20-1.

No antigen is known for these receptors. Sequencing was performed on blood. These receptors all stem from a girl under 18 with multiple sclerosis.

The chain is built from TRBV7-2 and TRBJ2-3; TRBD2 matches 9 bases. Germline loops: CDR1 SGHTA, CDR2 FQGNSA. The CDR3 runs 16 residues. V lost 3 bases to trimming and J lost 2 bases; unmatched junction nucleotides: 6. The chain's CDR3 is CASSLMASGATDTQYF. The DNA for the CDR3 is TGTGCCAGCAGCTTGATGGCTAGCGGGGCCACAGATACGCAGTATTTT. Variable domain in full (rest from reference TRBV7-2 and TRBJ2-3): GAGVSQSPSNKVTEKGKDVELRCDPISGHTALYWYRQSLGQGLEFLIYFQGNSAPDKSGLPSDRFSAERTGGSVSTLTIQRTQQEDSAVYLCASSLMASGATDTQYFGPGTRLTVL.

V is TRBV5-1 and J is TRBJ1-2, with D perhaps matching TRBD1 (5 bases). Trimming cost V 1 base and J 0 bases, with 10 bases left between them. The CDR3 length is 15 residues. Germline-derived CDR1 and CDR2 are SGHRS and YFSETQ. CDR3 protein: CASSLSRAANYGYTF. DNA for the CDR3: TGCGCCAGCAGCTTGAGCAGGGCGGCTAACTATGGCTACACCTTC.

This clonotype showed up just a few times. CDR3: CASSLYPRGQPQHF. CDR3 in DNA: TGTGCCAGCAGCTTATATCCCCGGGGTCAGCCCCAGCATTTT. The chain has TRBV7-2 and TRBJ1-5, with D hard to call. The CDR3 runs to 14 residues. CDR1 is SGHTA, CDR2 FQGNSA, per germline. V lost 2 bases and J 6 bases, leaving 11 bases between the germline ends.

This clonotype turned up a few times. The CDR3: CASRLQIGTYEQYF. The CDR3, as DNA: TGCGCCAGCAGGCTTCAGATCGGCACCTACGAGCAGTACTTC. The genes are TRBV5-1 and TRBJ2-7; D remains ambiguous. V dropped 5 bases and J dropped 2 bases, with 14 bases sitting between them. The CDR3 is made up of 14 amino acids. Germline V gene sequence: CDR1 SGHRS, CDR2 YFSETQ.

Turning to this clonotype: The CDR3 ends on some other residue instead of the conserved phenylalanine or tryptophan, so this is likely a read error. The genes are TRBV3-1 and TRBJ1-2; D possibly corresponds to TRBD1 (5 bases). Between the trimmed V and J ends, which lost 2 bases and 6 bases, there was a span of 10 bases. CDR3 length: 13 amino acids. The germline CDR1 and CDR2 sequences are LGHDT and YNNKEL (reference sequence). The CDR3 DNA reads TGTGCCAGCAGCCAAATTGCAGGGAATGGCTACACCTGC. Translation gives CASSQIAGNGYTC.

The rearrangement uses TRBV20-1 and TRBJ1-4; D remains ambiguous. Germline lookup yields CDR1 DFQATT and CDR2 SNEGSKA (reference sequence). The CDR3 has 14 amino acids. The V and J ends lost 0 bases and 7 bases respectively, with 12 bases between them. CDR3 sequence: CSARDRARSEKLFF. Written as DNA, the CDR3 is TGCAGTGCTAGAGATAGGGCGCGGAGTGAAAAACTGTTTTTT.

The chain recombines TRBV6-6 with TRBJ2-1, with D unclear. In germline, CDR1 is MNHNY, CDR2 SVGAGI (reference sequence). V dropped 0 bases and J dropped 8 bases, with 5 bases sitting between them. This CDR3 has 12 residues. The CDR3 DNA sequence: TGTGCCAGCAGTTACTCTGCCGATGAGCAGTTCTTC. Translation: CASSYSADEQFF.

This clonotype was detected only a few times. The chain has TRBV3-1 and TRBJ1-6; 8 bases are a match to TRBD1. This CDR3 has 14 residues. Germline V gene sequence: CDR1 LGHDT, CDR2 YNNKEL (reference sequence). Germline trimming cut 1 base from V and 10 bases from J; bases unmatched to any gene: 3. The CDR3 nucleotides read TGTGCCAGCAGCCAAGGGACAGGGCCCTCACCCCTCCACTTT. Its translation: CASSQGTGPSPLHF.

A few counts support this clonotype. The chain has TRBV5-1 and TRBJ2-1; TRBD1 aligns across 7 bases. This CDR3 comprises 14 residues. The germline V gene has CDR1 SGHRS and CDR2 YFSETQ. Unmatched junction bases numbered 8, after V lost 7 bases and J lost 4 bases. The CDR3 region has the DNA TGCGCCAGCCGAGAAAGGGGGCCGTACAATGAGCAGTTCTTC. Translation gives CASRERGPYNEQFF.

This clonotype was recorded at least ten times. V and J are TRBV5-4 and TRBJ2-1; 10 positions match TRBD2. V dropped 0 bases and J dropped 9; count of bases not matched to a gene: 6. The V gene's germline CDR1 is SGHNT and CDR2 YYREEE (reference sequence). CDR3 length: 15 residues. CDR3 amino acids: CASSLVASGSGEQFF. CDR3 nucleotide sequence: TGTGCCAGCAGCTTGGTTGCTAGCGGGAGTGGTGAGCAGTTCTTC.

V and J are TRBV28 and TRBJ2-1; a weak D match, TRBD1 (6 bases). Trimming shortened V by 5 bases and J by 4 bases, and 12 bases separated the two germline ends. Germline CDR1 MDHEN, CDR2 SYDVKM. CDR3 length equals 14 residues. The CDR3 here is CASSNRTAYNEQFF. DNA for the CDR3: TGTGCCAGCAGTAACAGGACAGCATACAATGAGCAGTTCTTC.

The chain uses TRBV14 and TRBJ2-7; D possibly corresponds to TRBD1 (7 bases). Trimming cost V 1 base and J 7 bases, with 14 bases left between them. The length of the CDR3 is 14 residues. CDR1 is SGHDN and CDR2 is FVKESK in the germline V gene. CDR3 nucleotides: TGTGCCAGCAGCCAAGTGGAGGGGGCTAGGGAGCAGTACTTC. This translates into CASSQVEGAREQYF.

V usage is TRBV2 and J usage is TRBJ2-1, with 11 nucleotides matching TRBD2. Germline CDR1 reads SNHLY; CDR2 reads FYNNEI. V gave up 5 bases and J gave up 7 bases; unmatched junction bases: 13. There are 17 residues in the CDR3. Written as DNA, the CDR3 is TGTGCCAGCAGTCCTTCCCCGACTAGCGGGGCCGGTAATGAGCAGTTCTTC. Its translation: CASSPSPTSGAGNEQFF.

This clonotype was seen a few times. The chain couples TRBV6-5 to TRBJ1-6; no clear D. This CDR3 is 13 amino acids long. V was shortened by 6 bases and J by 7 bases, with 10 bases between the two germline ends. Germline CDR1 reads MNHEY; CDR2 reads SVGAGI. CDR3 nucleotide sequence: TGTGCCAGCAGAAGGGTCAGAAATTCACCCCTCCACTTT. As protein: CASRRVRNSPLHF.

This clonotype has at least ten counts. This chain uses TRBV29-1 with TRBJ2-7, with a possible D match to TRBD2 (5 bases). Trimming left V 7 bases short and J 7 bases short, with 14 bases between. In germline, CDR1 is SQVTM, CDR2 ANQGSEA. This CDR3 spans 11 amino acids. The CDR3 DNA reads as TGCAGCGCCGCAGAGGGTAGTGAGCAGTACTTC. Residues: CSAAEGSEQYF.

V is TRBV3-1 and J is TRBJ2-1, with TRBD2 matching over 11 bases. This CDR3 is built from 15 residues. The trim removed 1 base at V and 9 bases at J, leaving 5 bases unmatched. Germline V gene sequence: CDR1 LGHDT, CDR2 YNNKEL (reference sequence). The CDR3 nucleotides read TGTGCCAGCAGCCAAGGTATAGCGGGGGGGACTGAGCAGTTCTTC. Its protein product is CASSQGIAGGTEQFF.

This clonotype was seen more than once but under ten times. The chain combines TRBV28 with TRBJ2-7, with 7 bases lining up with TRBD1. V trimming: 5 bases; J trimming: 10 bases; junction bases outside the gene matches: 14. Per germline, CDR1 MDHEN and CDR2 SYDVKM. The CDR3 has 14 amino acids. In DNA, the CDR3 is TGTGCCAGCAGTCGACCCCCCGGGACAGCAGAACAGTACTTC. Its protein product is CASSRPPGTAEQYF.

This chain joins TRBV4-1 and TRBJ1-2; 9 bases line up with TRBD1. CDR3 size: 16 residues. Unmatched junction bases numbered 13, after V lost 3 bases and J lost 8 bases. Germline assignment: CDR1 MGHRA and CDR2 YSYEKL. This CDR3 reads CASSQAPGQGCWGYTF. The CDR3 DNA sequence: TGCGCCAGCAGCCAGGCGCCGGGACAGGGCTGTTGGGGCTACACCTTC.

The rearrangement links TRBV20-1 to TRBJ2-7; 12 nucleotides align to TRBD2. CDR3 size: 15 residues. The V segment lost 3 bases and the J segment 7 bases; nucleotides outside the gene matches: 10. Germline V gene sequence: CDR1 DFQATT, CDR2 SNEGSKA (reference sequence). The CDR3 reads CSASWSSGRAGEQYF. The DNA for the CDR3 is TGCAGTGCTAGTTGGTCTAGCGGGAGGGCGGGGGAGCAGTACTTC.

The gene calls are TRBV20-1 and TRBJ2-5; D gene ambiguous. V was shortened by 3 bases and J by 12 bases, with 11 bases between the two germline ends. This CDR3 comprises 10 residues. Germline-derived CDR1 and CDR2 are DFQATT and SNEGSKA (reference sequence). The CDR3 sequence is CSASEEAKYF. The CDR3 nucleotides read TGCAGTGCTAGTGAGGAAGCCAAGTACTTC.

The CDR3 sequence is CASSVDVGQRPGYTF. As DNA, the CDR3 is TGTGCCAGCAGCGTAGATGTCGGACAACGCCCTGGCTACACCTTC. This chain links TRBV9 with TRBJ1-2, with D tentatively TRBD1 (5 bases). The V and J ends lost 0 bases and 7 bases respectively, with 16 bases between them. The CDR3 is made up of 15 amino acids. Germline assignment: CDR1 SGDLS and CDR2 YYNGEE.

The chain is built from TRBV7-2 and TRBJ2-7, with D perhaps matching TRBD1 (6 bases). Per the germline V gene, CDR1 is SGHTA and CDR2 is FQGNSA. Trimming left V 5 bases short and J 2 bases short, with 22 bases between. The CDR3 sequence is 17 residues long. DNA for the CDR3: TGTGCCAGCAGCGCCACGCGTCCAGGGGATGGACCCTACGAGCAGTACTTC. This encodes CASSATRPGDGPYEQYF.